The next 8 T cell receptor beta chains were all read from a single sample in a study of beta chain features in type 1 diabetes. No antigen has been assigned to these receptors. As every portion of the isolated RNA was reverse transcribed, the sequencing read expressed TCRB transcripts. Generated by immunoSEQ multiplex PCR, the TCRdb table keeps only in-frame clones and is missing some. The table includes 310,000 or so clones, around 9.3% detected once. General study points: Type 1 diabetes patients showed a moderate but significant shortening of TCRB CDR3s in all four CD4+ subsets.

The sequencing input was central memory CD4+ T cells from blood. These receptors were taken from a man aged 25 to 40 with type 1 diabetes.

The rearrangement links TRBV7-2 to TRBJ1-2; the D gene is possibly TRBD1 (5 bases). There are 12 residues in the CDR3. Germline V lookup: CDR1 SGHTA, CDR2 FQGNSA. The V gene lost 9 bases and the J gene lost 3 bases, with 11 bases spanning the gap. The CDR3 region has the DNA TGTGCCAGTTCCCCGGGGGACTATGGCTACACCTTC. As protein: CASSPGDYGYTF.

About this clone: Possible read error: a much larger clone is one base away. The gene calls are TRBV5-6 and TRBJ2-1; 7 bases align to TRBD1. V gave up 0 bases and J gave up 9 bases; unmatched junction bases: 0. This CDR3 has 12 amino acids. Germline values: CDR1 SGHDT, CDR2 YYEEEE. Here the CDR3 DNA reads TGTGCCAGCAGCTTGGGACAGGGTGAGCAGTTCTTC. This encodes CASSLGQGEQFF.

This clone was recorded a few times. CDR3 loop: CASSLAQGGRTGELFF. CDR3 coding DNA: TGTGCCAGCAGCTTAGCCCAGGGAGGGCGGACCGGGGAGCTGTTTTTT. The J gene is TRBJ2-2, the V gene TRBV7-2; the match to TRBD2 covers 7 bases. After removal of 0 bases from V and 5 bases from J, the junction contained 6 bases not matched to a gene. Germline V gene sequence: CDR1 SGHTA, CDR2 FQGNSA. This CDR3 comprises 16 residues.

There are a few counts of this clone. This chain uses TRBV6-1 with TRBJ2-3; the D call may be TRBD1 or TRBD2 (6 bases each). Trimming stripped 3 bases from V and 5 bases from J, with 15 bases between. Per germline, CDR1 MNHNS and CDR2 SASEGT. The CDR3 is made up of 15 amino acids. CDR3 nucleotide sequence: TGTGCCAGCAGTGACGGGGGCGGGTTTGGAGATACGCAGTATTTT. It encodes CASSDGGGFGDTQYF.

The chain carries TRBV30 and TRBJ1-3; D unclear. Trimming took off 5 bases at V and 0 bases at J, with 11 bases between the two ends. CDR1 and CDR2 (germline): GTSNPN, SVGIG (reference sequence). The CDR3 has 14 amino acids. Here the CDR3 reads CAWDEQSSGNTIYF. CDR3 nucleotides: TGTGCCTGGGACGAACAGAGCTCTGGAAACACCATATATTTT.

This clone occurred a few times. This chain connects TRBV7-2 to TRBJ2-7; 7 nucleotides agree with TRBD2. Trimming at V came to 1 base and at J to 6 bases, leaving 9 bases not matched to a gene. Germline V gives CDR1 SGHTA, CDR2 FQGNSA. The CDR3 contains 15 residues. CDR3 DNA sequence: TGTGCCAGCAGCTTAGAGGGAGGGACGCTTGGCGAGCAGTACTTC. It translates to CASSLEGGTLGEQYF.

This clone was counted a single time. Other nucleotide sequences from this sample produce the same CDR3. V is TRBV4-3 and J is TRBJ1-5; D gene uncertain. The ends were cut back, 0 bases at V and 2 bases at J, with 5 bases in the middle. The CDR3 runs to 14 residues. Germline CDR1 LGHNA, CDR2 YSLEER. The CDR3 sequence is CASSQEKGNQPQHF. In DNA, the CDR3 is TGCGCCAGCAGCCAAGAGAAAGGCAATCAGCCCCAGCATTTT.

To note about this clone: The sample has other DNA sequences that encode this CDR3 too. The chain recombines TRBV29-1 with TRBJ1-1; D may be TRBD1 (6 bases). Germline V gives CDR1 SQVTM, CDR2 ANQGSEA. V lost 4 bases and J 1 base, leaving 7 bases between the germline ends. There are 12 residues in the CDR3. The DNA of the CDR3 is TGCAGCGTTGGCAGGGGGAACACTGAAGCTTTCTTT. Its translation is CSVGRGNTEAFF.